A single sample gave rise to the 21 T cell receptor beta chains below, sequenced in a study of blood T cell repertoires in COVID-19. The table came from immunoSEQ multiplex PCR; TCRdb's copy has only in-frame clones and leaves some out. The sample yields under 300,000 clones, 75% to 90% seen once. Sequencing used peripheral blood. Receptors originate from a woman aged 70-85 years with COVID-19, enrolled during active disease.

This chain links TRBV2 with TRBJ1-3; possible D gene TRBD1, 6 bases. This CDR3 has 15 amino acids. V was shortened by 8 bases and J by 4 bases, with 18 bases between the two germline ends. In germline, CDR1 is SNHLY, CDR2 FYNNEI. As DNA, the CDR3 is TGTGCCAGCGCCGGGGGGGGCACGGCCGGAAACACCATATATTTT. The encoded protein is CASAGGGTAGNTIYF.

The J gene is TRBJ1-1, the V gene TRBV4-3, with a weak D call TRBD1 (6 bases). V dropped 6 bases and J dropped 0 bases, with 14 bases sitting between them. The CDR3 loop spans 15 amino acids. CDR1 and CDR2 from the germline V gene are LGHNA and YSLEER. This CDR3 reads CASSSDRSMNTEAFF. The CDR3 nucleotides read TGCGCCAGCAGTTCAGACAGGTCCATGAACACTGAAGCTTTCTTT.

The CDR3 is CASSYRNQPQHF. For the CDR3, the DNA is TGTGCCAGCTCGTACAGGAATCAGCCCCAGCATTTT. The chain has TRBV12-3 or TRBV12-4 and TRBJ1-5, with a weak D call TRBD1 (5 bases). The V gene lost 8 bases and the J gene lost 4 bases, with 9 bases spanning the gap. This CDR3 is built from 12 residues.

This chain uses TRBV7-9 with TRBJ2-1, with D perhaps matching TRBD2 (6 bases). Germline CDR1 SEHNR, CDR2 FQNEAQ (reference sequence). The CDR3 has 15 amino acids. The V end was cut by 4 bases, the J end by 0 bases, with 10 bases between. The CDR3 sequence is CASSSGVVSYNEQFF. In DNA, the CDR3 is TGTGCCAGCAGCTCGGGGGTTGTCTCCTACAATGAGCAGTTCTTC. Full variable domain (rest looked up from reference TRBV7-9 and TRBJ2-1): DTGVSQNPRHKITKRGQNVTFRCDPISEHNRLYWYRQTLGQGPEFLTYFQNEAQLEKSRLLSDRFSAERPKGSFSTLEIQRTEQGDSAMYLCASSSGVVSYNEQFFGPGTRLTVL.

The chain joins TRBV13 to TRBJ2-2, with 8 bases aligning to TRBD1. CDR3 length: 16 amino acids. Germline CDR1 and CDR2: PRHDT and FYEKMQ (reference sequence). V was clipped by 5 bases and J by 7 bases; unmatched bases: 12. CDR3 bases: TGTGCCAGCAGCCAACGCGGACAGGGAATGGTCGGGGAGCTGTTTTTT. Protein sequence: CASSQRGQGMVGELFF.

The J gene is TRBJ1-6, the V gene TRBV7-2, with 9 bases identical to TRBD1. J was trimmed by 7 bases and V by 8 bases; bases with no gene match: 6. The CDR3 is made up of 14 amino acids. The germline gives CDR1 SGHTA, CDR2 FQGNSA. CDR3 loop: CASGTGTGNSPLHF. In DNA form, the CDR3 reads TGTGCCAGCGGAACCGGGACAGGGAATTCACCCCTCCACTTT. Complete variable domain (other parts from reference TRBV7-2 and TRBJ1-6): GAGVSQSPSNKVTEKGKDVELRCDPISGHTALYWYRQSLGQGLEFLIYFQGNSAPDKSGLPSDRFSAERTGGSVSTLTIQRTQQEDSAVYLCASGTGTGNSPLHFGNGTRLTVT.

The rearrangement links TRBV19 to TRBJ1-5, with D possibly matching TRBD1 (5 bases). Trimming stripped 6 bases from V and 7 bases from J, with 10 bases between. Germline lookup yields CDR1 LNHDA and CDR2 SQIVND (reference sequence). This CDR3 has 12 amino acids. The DNA for the CDR3 is TGTGCCAGTAGGCAGGGCGGCCAGCCCCAGCATTTT. Encoded protein: CASRQGGQPQHF.

This chain joins TRBV4-3 and TRBJ1-2, with TRBD1 as a possible D gene (6 bases). The CDR3 extends over 15 amino acids. The germline CDR1 and CDR2 sequences are LGHNA and YSLEER. The V end lost 0 bases, the J end lost 8 bases, and 16 bases lay between the germline ends. The CDR3 region has the DNA TGCGCCAGCAGCCAAGATTTAGGACAGATGGAAGGCTACACCTTC. It is translated as CASSQDLGQMEGYTF.

The V gene is TRBV2, the J gene TRBJ2-6, with D tentatively TRBD1 (5 bases). Germline loops: CDR1 SNHLY, CDR2 FYNNEI. The CDR3 is 15 amino acids. V was shortened by 5 bases and J by 1 base, with 9 bases between the two germline ends. CDR3 in amino acids: CASSIRDSGANVLTF. The CDR3 bases are TGTGCCAGCAGTATCAGGGATTCTGGGGCCAACGTCCTGACTTTC.

The chain is built from TRBV5-1 and TRBJ1-6, with TRBD1 as a possible D gene (5 bases). The CDR3 contains 15 residues. Germline-derived CDR1 and CDR2 are SGHRS and YFSETQ. V was cut by 6 bases and J by 8 bases, with 18 bases left in between. The CDR3 nucleotides are TGCGCCAGCACCGACCCTAGGGGAAAGGATTCACCCCTCCACTTT. Translated, it gives CASTDPRGKDSPLHF.

Here the CDR3 reads CASSRGGPAWDEQYF. CDR3 nucleotide sequence: TGTGCCAGCAGCCGGGGGGGCCCTGCCTGGGACGAGCAGTACTTC. The chain couples TRBV9 to TRBJ2-7; 8 bases line up with TRBD2. The CDR3 is made up of 15 amino acids. Trimming took 4 bases from V and 5 from J; bases not matched to a gene: 11. Germline CDR1 SGDLS, CDR2 YYNGEE.

The rearrangement joins TRBV7-2 to TRBJ2-3; 9 positions agree with TRBD2. This CDR3 has 15 amino acids. The germline CDR1 and CDR2 sequences are SGHTA and FQGNSA. With 2 bases clipped from V and 5 bases from J, the junction kept 5 bases outside the gene matches. The CDR3 coding sequence is TGTGCCAGCAGCTTAAAAGCGGGGGGAGGAGATACGCAGTATTTT. It encodes CASSLKAGGGDTQYF.

The J gene is TRBJ2-3, the V gene TRBV30; 10 nucleotides match TRBD2. The ends lost 6 bases at V and 4 bases at J; junction bases unmatched: 10. CDR1 GTSNPN and CDR2 SVGIG come from the germline V gene (reference sequence). The CDR3 is made up of 15 amino acids. The DNA of the CDR3 is TGTGCCTGTTGGTTTAGGAGCGGGGGGGCAGATACGCAGTATTTT. Encoded protein: CACWFRSGGADTQYF.

The V call is TRBV18, the J call TRBJ1-2; D is unclear. Trimming took 3 bases from V and 4 from J, leaving 9 bases between them. This CDR3 has 13 amino acids. From germline, CDR1 is KGHSH and CDR2 LQKENI. CDR3 sequence (DNA): TGTGCCAGCTCACCCCTAGGCTCCTATGGCTACACCTTC. Translating gives CASSPLGSYGYTF.

This chain uses TRBV4-3 with TRBJ1-5; 8 bases fit TRBD1. The CDR3 totals 18 residues. Germline V lookup: CDR1 LGHNA, CDR2 YSLEER. The V gene end was trimmed by 4 bases and the J gene end by 2 bases; junction bases not matched to a gene: 13. The CDR3 DNA follows: TGCGCCAGCAGCCGAGATCACCCGTCAGGGGGCGGCAATCAGCCCCAGCATTTT. Amino acids: CASSRDHPSGGGNQPQHF.

Worth noting for this clone: Germline is not matched at one junction end, which may reflect a read error. This sequence joins TRBV19 and TRBJ1-2, with TRBD1 matching 8 bases. Germline V lookup: CDR1 LNHDA, CDR2 SQIVND (reference sequence). This CDR3 is 14 amino acids long. The DNA for the CDR3 is TGTGCCAGTAGTTCCCGGGACAGGAGCGAACATCCTAACTTC. Translation gives CASSSRDRSEHPNF.

This clone is a singleton in its sample. This sequence joins TRBV18 and TRBJ1-1, with TRBD1 matching 8 bases. Per germline, CDR1 KGHSH and CDR2 LQKENI. CDR3 length equals 15 residues. Losses at the gene ends were 5 bases for V and 1 base for J; bases not matched to a gene: 6. This chain's CDR3 is CASSAGQGGNTEAFF. The CDR3 bases are TGTGCCAGCTCAGCAGGACAGGGCGGGAACACTGAAGCTTTCTTT.

The chain employs TRBV24-1 and TRBJ1-6; D call uncertain. The CDR3 extends over 15 amino acids. Trimming stripped 4 bases from V and 8 bases from J, with 14 bases between. From germline, CDR1 is KGHDR and CDR2 SFDVKD. The CDR3 sequence: CATSESGLRDSPLHF. CDR3 DNA: TGTGCCACCAGTGAATCCGGACTGAGGGATTCACCCCTCCACTTT.

This clone was found once. This chain uses TRBV21-1 with TRBJ1-5; the table's TRBD1 call for D was not verified on the DNA. TRBV21-1 is annotated as a pseudogene. The CDR3 length is 16 residues. CDR3 DNA: TGTGCCAGACGGGACAGGGGGACCGATAGCAATCAGCCCCAGCATTTT. Translation: CARRDRGTDSNQPQHF.

The CDR3 region has the DNA TGTGCCTGGAGCCCGATCGGGACAGGGATGCTCACCTTC. It encodes CAWSPIGTGMLTF. The V gene is TRBV30, the J gene TRBJ1-2; 9 nucleotides agree with TRBD1. The CDR3 is 13 residues long. V was clipped by 3 bases and J by 13 bases; unmatched bases: 12. Germline-derived CDR1 and CDR2 are GTSNPN and SVGIG (reference sequence).

The chain carries TRBV30 and TRBJ2-5; the match to TRBD2 covers 8 bases. The germline CDR1 and CDR2 sequences are GTSNPN and SVGIG (reference sequence). V lost 4 bases, J lost 5 bases, and 0 bases stayed unmatched. The CDR3 consists of 11 residues. CDR3 DNA sequence: TGTGCCTGGACGGGGGGGGAGACCCAGTACTTC. Translated: CAWTGGETQYF. The complete variable domain, with remaining parts taken from reference TRBV30 and TRBJ2-5, reads SQTIHQWPATLVQPVGSPLSLECTVEGTSNPNLYWYRQAAGRGLQLLFYSVGIGQISSEVPQNLSASRPQDRQFILSSKKLLLSDSGFYLCAWTGGETQYFGPGTRLLVL.